The present TCR beta chain was sequenced within a study of shared clonotypes between healthy human individuals. From CD4+ cells came CD45RA+ naive and CD45RA-negative memory subsets. From germline, CDR1 is ENHRY and CDR2 SYGVKD. CDR3 length: 15 amino acids. V was pared by 11 bases and J by 0 bases, with 19 bases between. TCRdb keeps only in-frame clones here, not all; method: immunoSEQ multiplex PCR. The sample lists 2 million to 2.5 million clones, around 93% seen once, with more than 0.35% in the top ten. This TCR was sampled from a man younger than 30 in good health. Some clones in this sample may be carry-over from other donors' samples. Sequenced sample: naive CD4+ T cells from PBMCs. Subset given: CD45RA+ positively selected. The V gene is TRBV10-3, the J gene TRBJ2-5; D is unresolved. CDR3 in amino acids: CALPRCVKYQETQYF. The CDR3 nucleotides are TGTGCCCTCCCCCGTTGCGTCAAGTACCAAGAGACCCAGTACTTC.